This is a list of T cell receptor beta chains from one sample in a study of cytomegalovirus exposure and HLA in healthy donors. This table comes from immunoSEQ multiplex PCR, and its TCRdb copy is limited to in-frame clones, with some not included. The sample records about 82,000 clones, 65% to 85% being singletons. Sequencing used PBMCs. Receptors originate from a man between 45 and 60 years old in good health and CMV-seronegative. Each CDR3 is given with its conserved first and last residue. The D gene is left open where the match is weak. Some rows mark clone size as missing; the rest say once, few, many or name a class of expanded clone.

v_gene: TRBV19
d_gene: TRBD2
j_gene: TRBJ2-5
abundance: -
CDR3nt: TGTGCCAGTAGTTTCACTAGCGGGGGGCAAGAGACCCAGTACTTC
CDR3aa: CASSFTSGGQETQYF

v_gene: TRBV5-6
d_gene: TRBD2
j_gene: TRBJ2-2
abundance: many
CDR3nt: TGTGCCAGCAGCTTGGAGGGACTAGCGGCCGGGGAGCTGTTTTTT
CDR3aa: CASSLEGLAAGELFF

v_gene: TRBV30
d_gene: -
j_gene: TRBJ1-1
abundance: once
CDR3nt: TGTGCCTGGAGTCTAACAGGGAAAGCTTTCTTT
CDR3aa: CAWSLTGKAFF

v_gene: TRBV15
d_gene: -
j_gene: TRBJ2-5
abundance: -
CDR3nt: TGTGCCACCAGCAGACCTCTGGGACACCGGGGGGCAGAGACCCAGTACTTC
CDR3aa: CATSRPLGHRGAETQYF

v_gene: TRBV29-1
d_gene: -
j_gene: TRBJ1-5
abundance: -
CDR3nt: TGCAGCGTGGTGGGCCCAGGTCGCGGGCAGCCCCAGCATTTT
CDR3aa: CSVVGPGRGQPQHF

v_gene: TRBV19
d_gene: TRBD1
j_gene: TRBJ1-6
abundance: -
CDR3nt: TGTGCCAGTAGGGCAGGGGGAAAGTCACCCCTCCACTTT
CDR3aa: CASRAGGKSPLHF

v_gene: TRBV5-1
d_gene: -
j_gene: TRBJ2-3
abundance: -
CDR3nt: TGCGCCAGCAGCTTCGGTGCTAGCGCGGCTTCAGGGGATACGCAGTATTTT
CDR3aa: CASSFGASAASGDTQYF

v_gene: TRBV29-1
d_gene: TRBD2
j_gene: TRBJ2-1
abundance: -
CDR3nt: TGCAGCGTTGAAGACCCCAGCGGGGGGTATGGATACAATGAGCAGTTCTTC
CDR3aa: CSVEDPSGGYGYNEQFF

v_gene: TRBV18
d_gene: TRBD2
j_gene: TRBJ2-7
abundance: -
CDR3nt: TGTGCCAGCTCTAAGACTAGCGGGGACTACGAGCAGTACTTC
CDR3aa: CASSKTSGDYEQYF

v_gene: TRBV6-6
d_gene: -
j_gene: TRBJ2-3
abundance: -
CDR3nt: TGTGCCAGCAGTTACTCGTTTCAGGCAGCGGGTACGCAGTATTTT
CDR3aa: CASSYSFQAAGTQYF

v_gene: TRBV6-4
d_gene: -
j_gene: TRBJ2-3
abundance: -
CDR3nt: TGTGCCAGCAGTGACTCCGACCGGACAGCGACAGATACGCAGTATTTT
CDR3aa: CASSDSDRTATDTQYF

v_gene: TRBV5-3
d_gene: -
j_gene: TRBJ1-4
abundance: -
CDR3nt: TGTGCCAGAAGCTCCTCCCGTGACAGGCACGGTGAAAAACTGTTTTTT
CDR3aa: CARSSSRDRHGEKLFF

v_gene: TRBV4-3
d_gene: TRBD2
j_gene: TRBJ2-3
abundance: -
CDR3nt: TGCGCCAGCAGCCAAGAAGGAGCGGGGGGGGGCGGTACGCAGTATTTT
CDR3aa: CASSQEGAGGGGTQYF

v_gene: TRBV5-1
d_gene: TRBD1
j_gene: TRBJ1-2
abundance: -
CDR3nt: TGCGCCAGCAGCTTGGTTAGTCAGGGGGCCTATGGCTACACCTTC
CDR3aa: CASSLVSQGAYGYTF

v_gene: TRBV6-1
d_gene: TRBD2
j_gene: TRBJ2-7
abundance: -
CDR3nt: TGTGCCAGCAGTGAACGCAGCGGGGGGCCGTACGAGCAGTACTTC
CDR3aa: CASSERSGGPYEQYF

v_gene: TRBV9
d_gene: -
j_gene: TRBJ1-2
abundance: -
CDR3nt: TGTGCCAGCAGCGTAGAGAGCCTGCCCCACTATGGCTACACCTTC
CDR3aa: CASSVESLPHYGYTF

v_gene: TRBV5-4
d_gene: -
j_gene: TRBJ2-3
abundance: -
CDR3nt: TGTGCCAGCAGCCTTAGTGGGGGGGCGGTAGATACGCAGTATTTT
CDR3aa: CASSLSGGAVDTQYF

v_gene: TRBV7-7
d_gene: TRBD2
j_gene: TRBJ2-1
abundance: -
CDR3nt: TGTGCTAGCAGCCCAGCCTTGGGGGGGACGTATGAGCAGTTCTTC
CDR3aa: CASSPALGGTYEQFF

v_gene: TRBV9
d_gene: -
j_gene: TRBJ2-7
abundance: -
CDR3nt: TGTGCCAGCAGCGTGGGGCCCATAATAGGCGAGCAGTACTTC
CDR3aa: CASSVGPIIGEQYF

v_gene: TRBV7-2
d_gene: TRBD2
j_gene: TRBJ2-3
abundance: -
CDR3nt: TGTGCCAGCAGCCGCACAGCGGGGGGACGGGGCACGCAGTATTTT
CDR3aa: CASSRTAGGRGTQYF

v_gene: TRBV6-1
d_gene: -
j_gene: TRBJ1-5
abundance: -
CDR3nt: TGTGCCAGCAGCCTAACCGATAGCAATCAGCCCCAGCATTTT
CDR3aa: CASSLTDSNQPQHF

v_gene: TRBV6-1
d_gene: TRBD1
j_gene: TRBJ1-1
abundance: -
CDR3nt: TGTGCCAGCAGGACAGGGACCCTGTTAGACACTGAAGCTTTCTTT
CDR3aa: CASRTGTLLDTEAFF

v_gene: TRBV5-1
d_gene: -
j_gene: TRBJ2-2
abundance: -
CDR3nt: TGCGCCAGCAGCTTCACAACAGGGTCGGACGGGGAGCTGTTTTTT
CDR3aa: CASSFTTGSDGELFF

v_gene: TRBV2
d_gene: -
j_gene: TRBJ1-2
abundance: -
CDR3nt: TGTGCCAGCACCATGGAGGGGGGGCGCACCTATGGCTACACCTTC
CDR3aa: CASTMEGGRTYGYTF

v_gene: TRBV19
d_gene: TRBD2
j_gene: TRBJ2-2
abundance: -
CDR3nt: TGTGCCAGTAGTAAGGGACTAGCGGGGGGCGGTTACACCGGGGAGCTGTTTTTT
CDR3aa: CASSKGLAGGGYTGELFF

v_gene: TRBV7-2
d_gene: TRBD2
j_gene: TRBJ2-5
abundance: -
CDR3nt: TGTGCCAGCAGCTCAAGTTCCACCGCGGGGGTGACCCAGTACTTC
CDR3aa: CASSSSSTAGVTQYF

v_gene: TRBV11-2
d_gene: TRBD1
j_gene: TRBJ2-2
abundance: -
CDR3nt: TGTGCCAGCAGCTTAACAGGGGTCGGGGAGCTGTTTTTT
CDR3aa: CASSLTGVGELFF

v_gene: TRBV29-1
d_gene: -
j_gene: TRBJ1-1
abundance: -
CDR3nt: TGCAGCGGAGGACACCAGGGGACTGAAGCTTTCTTT
CDR3aa: CSGGHQGTEAFF

v_gene: TRBV10-3
d_gene: TRBD2
j_gene: TRBJ2-3
abundance: -
CDR3nt: TGTGCCATCAGTGCTAGCGGGGAAGGGGGTACAGATACGCAGTATTTT
CDR3aa: CAISASGEGGTDTQYF

v_gene: TRBV15
d_gene: TRBD1
j_gene: TRBJ2-1
abundance: once
CDR3nt: TGTGCCACCAGCAGCCGGGACAGTAACTACAATGAGCAGTTCTTC
CDR3aa: CATSSRDSNYNEQFF

v_gene: TRBV6-4
d_gene: -
j_gene: TRBJ2-2
abundance: -
CDR3nt: TGTGCCACCGGGACACCGAACACCGGGGAGCTGTTTTTT
CDR3aa: CATGTPNTGELFF